The rows below give T cell receptor beta chains drawn from one sample of a study of blood T cell repertoires in COVID-19. The data were produced by immunoSEQ multiplex PCR, yet TCRdb's version contains in-frame clones alone and is incomplete. The data contain approximately 110,000 clones, 70% to 90% of them singletons. The sample comprised peripheral blood. These receptors originate from a man in his forties with acute or convalescent COVID-19. The CDR3 runs from the conserved cysteine through the conserved F or W. D genes are given only for firm matches. Some rows mark clone size as missing; the rest say once, few, many or name a class of expanded clone.

j_gene | len | abundance | v_gene | d_gene | CDR3nt | CDR3aa
TRBJ2-7 | 16 | few | TRBV2 | TRBD1 | TGTGCCAGCACTCCCGGCCCAGGGACAGGGTCCTACGAGCAGTACTTC | CASTPGPGTGSYEQYF
TRBJ2-2 | 14 | . | TRBV7-8 | . | TGTGCCAGCAGCTCCTACAGGGAGTCCGGGGAGCTGTTTTTT | CASSSYRESGELFF
TRBJ2-3 | 15 | . | TRBV5-1 | . | TGCGCCAGCAGCTTGGAGGGGTCTAGCACAGATACGCAGTATTTT | CASSLEGSSTDTQYF
TRBJ1-1 | 15 | . | TRBV3-1/TRBV3-2 | . | TGTGCCAGCAGCCAAGAGCCTAGCGGGGGGGATGAAGCTTTCTTT | CASSQEPSGGDEAFF
TRBJ2-6 | 17 | once | TRBV7-2 | TRBD1 | TGTGCCAGCAGCATAGGGACAGTAGCCCCTGGGGCCAACGTCCTGACTTTC | CASSIGTVAPGANVLTF
TRBJ2-7 | 17 | . | TRBV6-2/TRBV6-3 | TRBD2 | TGTGCCAGCAGCTCGGGACTAGCGGGGGGAAGCTCCTACGAGCAGTACTTC | CASSSGLAGGSSYEQYF
TRBJ2-1 | 14 | . | TRBV5-1 | . | TGCGCCAGCAGCATACCGAGCGGCGCCGGTGAGCAGTTCTTC | CASSIPSGAGEQFF
TRBJ1-4 | 16 | . | TRBV6-5 | . | TGTGCCAGCAGTTACTCGATCTGGGCTGGTAATGAAAAACTGTTTTTT | CASSYSIWAGNEKLFF
TRBJ2-3 | 15 | . | TRBV5-1 | TRBD2 | TGCGCCAGCAGCTTCGGACTAGCGGGCACAGATACGCAGTATTTT | CASSFGLAGTDTQYF
TRBJ2-3 | 15 | . | TRBV7-3 | . | TGTGCCAGCAGCTTAATGGGTAGCGAAGCAGATACGCAGTATTTT | CASSLMGSEADTQYF
TRBJ2-5 | 16 | . | TRBV7-8 | . | TGTGCCAGCAGCTTTTTAGTAGCCCAGGGGAAAGAGACCCAGTACTTC | CASSFLVAQGKETQYF
TRBJ2-1 | 12 | . | TRBV19 | . | TGTGCCAGTAGTGTCCAATACAATGAGCAGTTCTTC | CASSVQYNEQFF
TRBJ2-5 | 14 | few | TRBV5-1 | TRBD2 | TGCGCCAGCAGCTTGGATGCGGGGGACGAGACCCAGTACTTC | CASSLDAGDETQYF
TRBJ2-1 | 17 | . | TRBV5-1 | TRBD2 | TGCGCCAGCAGCTGGGGACTAGCGGGGGCGCCCTACAATGAGCAGTTCTTC | CASSWGLAGAPYNEQFF
TRBJ1-5 | 14 | . | TRBV27 | . | TGTGCCAGCAGTTTTGGTCACCTAAATCAGCCCCAGCATTTT | CASSFGHLNQPQHF
TRBJ2-1 | 15 | . | TRBV7-6 | TRBD2 | TGTGCCAGCAGCCCCACTAGCGGGGGGGACAATGAGCAGTTCTTC | CASSPTSGGDNEQFF
TRBJ2-3 | 16 | . | TRBV7-2 | TRBD2 | TGTGCCAGCAGCAACCAGCGGGGGGTCTGGGCAGATACGCAGTATTTT | CASSNQRGVWADTQYF
TRBJ2-2 | 17 | many | TRBV7-6 | . | TGTGCCAGCAGCTTCGGTGCCCTAGCGATGAACACCGGGGAGCTGTTTTTT | CASSFGALAMNTGELFF
TRBJ1-2 | 14 | . | TRBV4-3 | TRBD1 | TGCGCCAGCAGCCAATCCGACAGGGGAGGAGGCTACACCTTC | CASSQSDRGGGYTF
TRBJ2-5 | 16 | . | TRBV7-6 | TRBD2 | TGTGCCAGCAGCTTAGAGGGGCGGGAGGGGCGAGAGACCCAGTACTTC | CASSLEGREGRETQYF
TRBJ2-1 | 13 | . | TRBV19 | . | TGTGCCAGTAGAACTAGCTCCTACAATGAGCAGTTCTTC | CASRTSSYNEQFF
TRBJ1-4 | 15 | . | TRBV7-9 | TRBD1 | TGTGCCAGCAGCAACGACAGGGGAACTAATGAAAAACTGTTTTTT | CASSNDRGTNEKLFF
TRBJ2-3 | 16 | . | TRBV7-2 | TRBD2 | TGTGCCAGCAGCCCGCAGGGGAGCGGGGGGGCAGATACGCAGTATTTT | CASSPQGSGGADTQYF
TRBJ2-2 | 14 | . | TRBV6-5 | . | TGTGCCAGCAGCCGACAGATGAACACCGGGGAGCTGTTTTTT | CASSRQMNTGELFF
TRBJ1-1 | 11 | . | TRBV6-6 | . | TGTGCCAGCAGCCTCAGTGCAGAAGCTTTCTTT | CASSLSAEAFF
TRBJ1-4 | 15 | . | TRBV4-1 | . | TGCGCCAGCAGCCAAGAGTTCAGGCGTCATGAAAAACTGTTTTTT | CASSQEFRRHEKLFF
TRBJ2-7 | 15 | . | TRBV4-3 | . | TGCGCCAGCAGCCTGCGCGTGGGGGGGCTCTACGAGCAGTACTTC | CASSLRVGGLYEQYF
TRBJ1-3 | 12 | . | TRBV6-5 | . | TGTGCCAGCAAGCAGGGGTCGAACACCATATATTTT | CASKQGSNTIYF
TRBJ1-6 | 12 | few | TRBV6-5 | . | TGTGCCAGCACAACGGGGGATTCACCCCTCCACTTT | CASTTGDSPLHF
TRBJ2-1 | 17 | few | TRBV27 | TRBD2 | TGTGCCAGCAGTTTAAGCGGGAGGGTGAGCTCCTACAATGAGCAGTTCTTC | CASSLSGRVSSYNEQFF
TRBJ2-1 | 14 | . | TRBV5-1 | TRBD2 | TGCGCCAGCAGCTTGAACGGGGGGGCAGACGAGCAGTTCTTC | CASSLNGGADEQFF
TRBJ2-3 | 16 | . | TRBV6-5 | TRBD2 | TGTGCCAGCAGTTACGTCGCTAGCGGGGGCACAGATACGCAGTATTTT | CASSYVASGGTDTQYF
TRBJ2-5 | 17 | once | TRBV7-3 | TRBD2 | TGTGCCAGCAGCGCCGGGACTAGCGGGAGGGCCGTGGAGACCCAGTACTTC | CASSAGTSGRAVETQYF
TRBJ1-2 | 14 | . | TRBV5-6 | . | TGTGCCAGCAGCGCCCGGACCTTGGCGGGTGGCTACACCTTC | CASSARTLAGGYTF
TRBJ1-2 | 13 | . | TRBV6-1 | TRBD1 | TGTGCCAGCAGTGAAGGGACAGGTCGCGGCTACACCTTC | CASSEGTGRGYTF
TRBJ2-2 | 16 | . | TRBV2 | TRBD2 | TGTGCCAGCAGTGTCTTAGCGGGGGTTTACACCGGGGAGCTGTTTTTT | CASSVLAGVYTGELFF
TRBJ2-3 | 14 | once | TRBV29-1 | TRBD2 | TGCAGCGTTGTAATAGCGGGGGCCACGAATACGCAGTATTTT | CSVVIAGATNTQYF
TRBJ2-3 | 15 | . | TRBV7-9 | TRBD1 | TGTGCCAGCAGCGGTACCGCAGGGGGCGCAGATACGCAGTATTTT | CASSGTAGGADTQYF
TRBJ1-3 | 16 | . | TRBV7-9 | TRBD1 | TGTGCCAGCAGCACTCTACAGGGGGCGGCTGGAAACACCATATATTTT | CASSTLQGAAGNTIYF
TRBJ1-4 | 13 | . | TRBV6-4 | TRBD1 | TGTGCCAGCAGCCGGGACAGGGATGAAAAACTGTTTTTT | CASSRDRDEKLFF
TRBJ2-1 | 13 | . | TRBV30 | . | TGTGCCTGGAGTGTAAGTGGCGGCCGAGAGCAGTTCTTC | CAWSVSGGREQFF